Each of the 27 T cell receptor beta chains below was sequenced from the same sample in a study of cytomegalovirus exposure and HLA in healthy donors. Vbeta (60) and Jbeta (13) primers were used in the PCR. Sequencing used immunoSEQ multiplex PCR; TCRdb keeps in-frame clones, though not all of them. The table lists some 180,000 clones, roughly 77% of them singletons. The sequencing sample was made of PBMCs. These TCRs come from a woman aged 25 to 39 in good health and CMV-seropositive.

The CDR3 region has the DNA TGTGCCACCAGCAGAGATCGGAGGGAGCAGTTCTTC. Its translation: CATSRDRREQFF. V gene TRBV15 combines with J gene TRBJ2-1; D is possibly TRBD2 (5 bases). Trimming stripped 0 bases from V and 10 bases from J, with 7 bases between. Germline CDR1 is LNHNV and CDR2 is YYDKDF (reference sequence). This CDR3 contains 12 residues.

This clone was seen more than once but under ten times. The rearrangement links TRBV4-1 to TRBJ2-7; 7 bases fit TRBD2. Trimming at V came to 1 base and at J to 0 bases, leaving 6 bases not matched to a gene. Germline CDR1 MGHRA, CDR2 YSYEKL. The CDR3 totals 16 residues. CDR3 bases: TGCGCCAGCAGCCAAGCGGGAGGCAGGAGCTCCTACGAGCAGTACTTC. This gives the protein CASSQAGGRSSYEQYF.

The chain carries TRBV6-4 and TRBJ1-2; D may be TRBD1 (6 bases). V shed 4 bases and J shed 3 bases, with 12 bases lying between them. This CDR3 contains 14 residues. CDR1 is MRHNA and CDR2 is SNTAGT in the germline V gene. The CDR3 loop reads CASSVEEGDYGYTF. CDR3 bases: TGTGCCAGCAGTGTGGAAGAGGGGGACTATGGCTACACCTTC.

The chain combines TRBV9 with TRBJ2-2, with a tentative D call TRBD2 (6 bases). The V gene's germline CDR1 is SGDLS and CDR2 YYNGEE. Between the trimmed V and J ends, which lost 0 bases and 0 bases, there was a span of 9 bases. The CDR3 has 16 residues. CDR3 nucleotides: TGTGCCAGCAGCGTAGGGCGGGGCACGAACACCGGGGAGCTGTTTTTT. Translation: CASSVGRGTNTGELFF.

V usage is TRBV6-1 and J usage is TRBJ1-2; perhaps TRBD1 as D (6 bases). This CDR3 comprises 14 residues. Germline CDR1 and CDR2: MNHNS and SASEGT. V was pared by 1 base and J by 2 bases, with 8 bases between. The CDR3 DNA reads TGTGCCAGCAGTGAAGACAGGGCGAACTATGGCTACACCTTC. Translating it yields CASSEDRANYGYTF.

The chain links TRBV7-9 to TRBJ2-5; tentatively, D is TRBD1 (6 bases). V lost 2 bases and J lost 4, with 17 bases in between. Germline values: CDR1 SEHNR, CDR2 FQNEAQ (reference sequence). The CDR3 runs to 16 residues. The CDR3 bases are TGTGCCAGCAGCTTATTTGGGACAAACGAGGGAGAGACCCAGTACTTC. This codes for CASSLFGTNEGETQYF.

CDR3 nucleotides: TGTGCCACCAGTAGGCAGGCAGGCTCTGGGGCCAACGTCCTGACTTTC. It translates to CATSRQAGSGANVLTF. This chain uses TRBV15 with TRBJ2-6; D uncertain. V dropped 6 bases and J dropped 0 bases, with 12 bases sitting between them. Germline CDR1 LNHNV, CDR2 YYDKDF (reference sequence). This CDR3 region has 16 residues.

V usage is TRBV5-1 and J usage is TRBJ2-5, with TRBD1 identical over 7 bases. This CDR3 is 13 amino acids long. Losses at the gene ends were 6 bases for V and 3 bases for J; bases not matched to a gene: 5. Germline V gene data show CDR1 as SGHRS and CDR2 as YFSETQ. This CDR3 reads CASTKGAEETQYF. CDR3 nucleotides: TGCGCCAGCACAAAGGGGGCTGAAGAGACCCAGTACTTC.

The CDR3 DNA is TGTGCCAGCAGCGTCGGCGGGGTAAGCAATCAGCCCCAGCATTTT. This encodes CASSVGGVSNQPQHF. V is TRBV9 and J is TRBJ1-5, with unresolved D. V lost 2 bases to trimming and J lost 1 base, with 10 bases between them. Germline CDR1 is SGDLS and CDR2 is YYNGEE. This CDR3 spans 15 amino acids.

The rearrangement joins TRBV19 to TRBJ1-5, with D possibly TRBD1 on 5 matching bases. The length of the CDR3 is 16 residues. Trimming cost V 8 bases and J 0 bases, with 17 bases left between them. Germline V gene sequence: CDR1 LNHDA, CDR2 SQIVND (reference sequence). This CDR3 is CASGGGGYVSNQPQHF. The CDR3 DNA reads TGTGCCAGTGGTGGGGGAGGGTACGTTAGCAATCAGCCCCAGCATTTT.

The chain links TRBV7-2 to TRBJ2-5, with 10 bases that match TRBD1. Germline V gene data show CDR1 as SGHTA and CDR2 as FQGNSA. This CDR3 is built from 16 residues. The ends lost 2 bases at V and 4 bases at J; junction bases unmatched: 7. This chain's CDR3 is CASSLIGTGAGETQYF. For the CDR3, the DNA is TGTGCCAGCAGCTTAATAGGGACAGGGGCAGGAGAGACCCAGTACTTC.

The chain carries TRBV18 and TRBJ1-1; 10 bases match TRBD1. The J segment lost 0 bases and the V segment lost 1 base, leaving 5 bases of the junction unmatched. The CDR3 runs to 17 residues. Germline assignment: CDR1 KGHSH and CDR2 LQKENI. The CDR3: CASSPQDRGSMNTEAFF. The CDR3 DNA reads TGTGCCAGCTCACCACAGGACAGGGGGTCCATGAACACTGAAGCTTTCTTT.

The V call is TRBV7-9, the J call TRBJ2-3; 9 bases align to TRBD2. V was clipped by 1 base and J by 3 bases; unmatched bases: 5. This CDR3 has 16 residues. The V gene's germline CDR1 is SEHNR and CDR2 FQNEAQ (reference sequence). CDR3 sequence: CASSLVVSGGTDTQYF. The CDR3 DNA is TGTGCCAGCAGCTTAGTTGTAAGCGGGGGGACAGATACGCAGTATTTT. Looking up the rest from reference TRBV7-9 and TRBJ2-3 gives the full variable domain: DTGVSQNPRHKITKRGQNVTFRCDPISEHNRLYWYRQTLGQGPEFLTYFQNEAQLEKSRLLSDRFSAERPKGSFSTLEIQRTEQGDSAMYLCASSLVVSGGTDTQYFGPGTRLTVL.

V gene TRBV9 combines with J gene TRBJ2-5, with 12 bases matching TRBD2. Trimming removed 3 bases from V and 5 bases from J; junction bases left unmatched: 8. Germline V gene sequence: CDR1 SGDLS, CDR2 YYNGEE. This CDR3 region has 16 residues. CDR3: CASSGTSGKVGETQYF. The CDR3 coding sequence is TGTGCCAGCAGCGGGACTAGCGGGAAGGTAGGGGAGACCCAGTACTTC.

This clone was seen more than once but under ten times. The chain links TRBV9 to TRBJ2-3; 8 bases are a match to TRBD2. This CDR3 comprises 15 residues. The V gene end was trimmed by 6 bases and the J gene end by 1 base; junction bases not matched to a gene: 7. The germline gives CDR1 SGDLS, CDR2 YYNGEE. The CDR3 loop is CASTRGRGGTDTQYF. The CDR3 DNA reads TGTGCCAGCACCCGTGGGCGGGGGGGCACAGATACGCAGTATTTT.

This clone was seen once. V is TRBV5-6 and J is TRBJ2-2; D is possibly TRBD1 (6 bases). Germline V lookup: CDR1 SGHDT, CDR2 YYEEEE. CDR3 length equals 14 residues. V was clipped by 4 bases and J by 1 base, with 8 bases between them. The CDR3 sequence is CASSVTGNTGELFF. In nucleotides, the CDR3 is TGTGCCAGCAGCGTGACAGGGAACACCGGGGAGCTGTTTTTT.

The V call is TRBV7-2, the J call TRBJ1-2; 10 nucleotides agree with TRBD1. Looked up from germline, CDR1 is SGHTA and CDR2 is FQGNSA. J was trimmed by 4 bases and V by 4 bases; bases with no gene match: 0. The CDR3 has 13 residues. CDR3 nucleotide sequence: TGTGCCAGCAGCTGGGACAGGGGCTATGGCTACACCTTC. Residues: CASSWDRGYGYTF.

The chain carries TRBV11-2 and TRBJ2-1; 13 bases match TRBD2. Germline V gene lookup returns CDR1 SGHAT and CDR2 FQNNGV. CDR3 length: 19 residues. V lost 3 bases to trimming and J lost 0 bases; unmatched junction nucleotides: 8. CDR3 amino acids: CASSLMATSGGASYNEQFF. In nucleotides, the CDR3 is TGTGCCAGCAGCTTGATGGCCACTAGCGGGGGGGCCTCCTACAATGAGCAGTTCTTC.

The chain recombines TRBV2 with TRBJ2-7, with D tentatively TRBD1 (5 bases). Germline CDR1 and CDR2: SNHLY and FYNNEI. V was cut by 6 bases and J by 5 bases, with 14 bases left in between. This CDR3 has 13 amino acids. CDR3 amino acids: CASSLRQSNEQYF. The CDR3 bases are TGTGCCAGCAGCCTCAGACAGTCCAACGAGCAGTACTTC.

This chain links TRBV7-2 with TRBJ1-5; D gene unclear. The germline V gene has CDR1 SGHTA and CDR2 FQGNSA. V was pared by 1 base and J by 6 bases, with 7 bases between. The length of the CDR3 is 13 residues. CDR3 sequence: CASSLGWAQPQHF. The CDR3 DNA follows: TGTGCCAGCAGCTTAGGCTGGGCTCAGCCCCAGCATTTT.

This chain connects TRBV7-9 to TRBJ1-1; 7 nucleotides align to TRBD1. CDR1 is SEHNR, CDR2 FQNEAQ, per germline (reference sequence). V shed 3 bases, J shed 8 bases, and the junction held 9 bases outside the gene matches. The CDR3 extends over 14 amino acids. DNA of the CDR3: TGTGCCAGCAGCTTGGGGGACAGTCCTAGGGAAGCTTTCTTT. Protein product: CASSLGDSPREAFF.

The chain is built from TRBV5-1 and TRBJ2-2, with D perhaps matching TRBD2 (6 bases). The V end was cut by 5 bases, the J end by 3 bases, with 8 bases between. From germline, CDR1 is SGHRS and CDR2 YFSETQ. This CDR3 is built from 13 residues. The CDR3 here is CASRREDTGELFF. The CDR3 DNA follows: TGCGCCAGCAGGAGGGAGGACACCGGGGAGCTGTTTTTT.

DNA for the CDR3: TGTGCCAGCAGCTCCACTAGCGTTGGTTCCTACGAGCAGTACTTC. Translating it yields CASSSTSVGSYEQYF. The gene calls are TRBV7-9 and TRBJ2-7; 7 bases map to TRBD2. V shed 4 bases, J shed 1 base, and the junction held 7 bases outside the gene matches. Germline CDR1 reads SEHNR; CDR2 reads FQNEAQ (reference sequence). There are 15 residues in the CDR3.

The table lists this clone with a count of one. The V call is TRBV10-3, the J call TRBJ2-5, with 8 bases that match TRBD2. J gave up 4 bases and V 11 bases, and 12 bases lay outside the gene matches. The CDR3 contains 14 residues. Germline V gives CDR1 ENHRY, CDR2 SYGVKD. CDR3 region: CASREAGGGETQYF. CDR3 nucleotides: TGTGCCTCACGGGAGGCGGGGGGTGGAGAGACCCAGTACTTC.

This CDR3 reads CASKLAGDKNTGELFF. The CDR3 region has the DNA TGTGCCAGTAAACTAGCGGGGGATAAGAACACCGGGGAGCTGTTTTTT. The V and J genes are TRBV19 and TRBJ2-2; 11 bases agree with TRBD2. J gave up 1 base and V 7 bases, and 5 bases lay outside the gene matches. The V gene's germline CDR1 is LNHDA and CDR2 SQIVND (reference sequence). This CDR3 has 16 amino acids.

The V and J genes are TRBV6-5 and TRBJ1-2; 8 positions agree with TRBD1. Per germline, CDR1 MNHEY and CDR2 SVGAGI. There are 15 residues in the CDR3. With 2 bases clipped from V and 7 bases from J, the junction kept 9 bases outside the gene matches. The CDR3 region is CASSYGGQGGFGYTF. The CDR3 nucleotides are TGTGCCAGCAGTTACGGAGGACAGGGAGGGTTTGGCTACACCTTC.

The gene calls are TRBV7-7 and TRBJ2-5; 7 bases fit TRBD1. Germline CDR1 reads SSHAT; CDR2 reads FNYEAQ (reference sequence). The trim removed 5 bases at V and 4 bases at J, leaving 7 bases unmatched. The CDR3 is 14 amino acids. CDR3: CASSLHPGGETQYF. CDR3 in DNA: TGTGCCAGCAGCCTACACCCAGGGGGAGAGACCCAGTACTTC.